Below, 30 T cell receptor beta chains from the same sample are listed, as sequenced in a study of cytomegalovirus exposure and HLA in healthy donors. PCR involved 60 Vbeta and 13 Jbeta primers. The table came from immunoSEQ multiplex PCR; TCRdb's copy has only in-frame clones and leaves some out. Among under 200,000 clones, around three quarters were seen once, and the ten largest hold 1%. Sample: PBMCs. The source of these receptors is a woman aged 45-65 years in good health and CMV-seropositive.

The chain carries TRBV15 and TRBJ1-2; the match to TRBD1 covers 12 bases. After removal of 4 bases from V and 5 bases from J, the junction contained 8 bases not matched to a gene. This CDR3 is 16 amino acids long. Per the germline V gene, CDR1 is LNHNV and CDR2 is YYDKDF (reference sequence). CDR3 region: CATSKFGTGGLYGYTF. CDR3 sequence (DNA): TGTGCCACCAGCAAATTCGGGACAGGGGGCCTTTATGGCTACACCTTC.

The chain links TRBV29-1 to TRBJ1-2, with D possibly TRBD1 on 6 matching bases. The CDR3 length is 12 residues. The germline gives CDR1 SQVTM, CDR2 ANQGSEA. Trimming took 7 bases from V and 3 from J, leaving 12 bases between them. CDR3 amino acids: CSAYGTYYGYTF. Written as DNA, the CDR3 is TGCAGCGCTTACGGGACATACTATGGCTACACCTTC. Using reference TRBV29-1 and TRBJ1-2 for the parts outside the CDR3, the full variable domain is SAVISQKPSRDICQRGTSLTIQCQVDSQVTMMFWYRQQPGQSLTLIATANQGSEATYESGFVIDKFPISRPNLTFSTLTVSNMSPEDSSIYLCSAYGTYYGYTFGSGTRLTVV.

This chain connects TRBV18 to TRBJ1-2, with 7 bases lining up with TRBD1. The CDR3 consists of 15 residues. Germline values: CDR1 KGHSH, CDR2 LQKENI. V was pared by 0 bases and J by 7 bases, with 8 bases of the junction left unmatched. CDR3 loop: CASSPPPGQPFGYTF. Here the CDR3 DNA reads TGTGCCAGCTCACCACCCCCGGGACAGCCTTTTGGCTACACCTTC.

J is TRBJ1-1 and V is TRBV7-6; the D gene is possibly TRBD1 (6 bases). Trimming cost V 4 bases and J 4 bases, with 19 bases left between them. CDR1 and CDR2 from the germline V gene are SGHVS and FNYEAQ. The CDR3 has 16 residues. Here the CDR3 reads CASSSSPGTYFTEAFF. The CDR3 DNA reads as TGTGCCAGCAGCTCCAGTCCCGGGACATATTTCACTGAAGCTTTCTTT.

This clone appeared a single time. The CDR3 sequence is CASSVLPGQGGGYTF. The CDR3 DNA sequence: TGTGCCAGCAGCGTATTGCCGGGACAGGGTGGTGGCTACACCTTC. This chain connects TRBV9 to TRBJ1-2; the match to TRBD1 covers 9 bases. The CDR3 contains 15 residues. Losses at the gene ends were 1 base for V and 7 bases for J; bases not matched to a gene: 8. From germline, CDR1 is SGDLS and CDR2 YYNGEE. Full variable domain (outside the CDR3, taken from reference TRBV9 and TRBJ1-2): DSGVTQTPKHLITATGQRVTLRCSPRSGDLSVYWYQQSLDQGLQFLIQYYNGEERAKGNILERFSAQQFPDLHSELNLSSLELGDSALYFCASSVLPGQGGGYTFGSGTRLTVV.

CDR3 DNA: TGTGCCAGCAGTCTGGTCAGGAGGCTATGGGACATTCAGTACTTC. Amino acid sequence: CASSLVRRLWDIQYF. The J gene is TRBJ2-4, the V gene TRBV7-9; a possible D gene is TRBD2 (5 bases). Germline V gives CDR1 SEHNR, CDR2 FQNEAQ (reference sequence). V was cut by 6 bases and J by 8 bases, with 20 bases left in between. The CDR3 is 15 residues long.

This clone has a single count. The J gene is TRBJ1-5, the V gene TRBV19; the match to TRBD1 covers 9 bases. The CDR3 is 15 residues long. V shed 7 bases, J shed 7 bases, and the junction held 11 bases outside the gene matches. Germline loops: CDR1 LNHDA, CDR2 SQIVND (reference sequence). The chain's CDR3 is CASTNVGQGEQPQHF. In DNA, the CDR3 is TGTGCCAGTACCAATGTGGGACAGGGCGAACAGCCCCAGCATTTT.

This clone has just a few counts. The V call is TRBV9, the J call TRBJ2-6; unclear D gene. Germline CDR1 reads SGDLS; CDR2 reads YYNGEE. The length of the CDR3 is 19 residues. Trimming took 3 bases from V and 0 from J, leaving 19 bases between them. CDR3 residues: CASSGNLVVRNSGANVLTF. CDR3 nucleotides: TGTGCCAGCAGCGGAAATCTGGTAGTCCGTAACTCTGGGGCCAACGTCCTGACTTTC.

There are a few counts of this clone. The chain has TRBV7-2 and TRBJ1-1, with D possibly TRBD1 on 6 matching bases. Germline lookup yields CDR1 SGHTA and CDR2 FQGNSA. There are 15 residues in the CDR3. The V gene lost 4 bases and the J gene lost 10 bases, with 22 bases spanning the gap. Here the CDR3 DNA reads TGTGCCAGCAGCTCTAATCCCCTTCTGAGGGGGGGAGCTTTCTTT. Translation gives CASSSNPLLRGGAFF.

The rearrangement uses TRBV9 and TRBJ2-5, with 8 bases fitting TRBD2. This CDR3 region has 16 residues. Germline V gives CDR1 SGDLS, CDR2 YYNGEE. J lost 7 bases, V lost 4 bases, and 15 bases had no gene match. The CDR3 sequence: CASSPRAGAPVGTQYF. CDR3 coding DNA: TGTGCCAGCAGCCCCCGAGCGGGGGCCCCGGTTGGGACCCAGTACTTC.

The chain is built from TRBV27 and TRBJ1-5, with D possibly TRBD1 on 5 matching bases. Germline assignment: CDR1 MNHEY and CDR2 SMNVEV (reference sequence). CDR3 length: 17 amino acids. V was cut by 0 bases and J by 1 base, with 13 bases left in between. DNA of the CDR3: TGTGCCAGCAGTTTATCAGGCAGGGCTGGAAGCAATCAGCCCCAGCATTTT. Translation: CASSLSGRAGSNQPQHF.

This clone was seen once. The V call is TRBV14, the J call TRBJ2-5; possibly TRBD2 for D (6 bases). Trimming cost V 3 bases and J 0 bases, with 14 bases left between them. The CDR3 is 16 amino acids. Per germline, CDR1 SGHDN and CDR2 FVKESK. Here the CDR3 reads CASSHVGRGYQETQYF. The CDR3 DNA is TGTGCCAGCAGCCATGTCGGACGGGGGTACCAAGAGACCCAGTACTTC.

This chain connects TRBV6-6 to TRBJ2-5, with 8 bases identical to TRBD1. The end of the DNA is better explained by TRBJ2-7, so the J call may be wrong. Germline V gene sequence: CDR1 MNHNY, CDR2 SVGAGI (reference sequence). CDR3 length: 15 residues. CDR3 DNA sequence: TGTGCCAGCAGTTACGGACAGGGTCGTGGTTACGAGCAGTACTTC. Amino acids: CASSYGQGRGYEQYF.

This rearrangement joins TRBV19 to TRBJ2-5; weak D call: TRBD2 (5 bases). The CDR3 covers 13 residues. The germline V and J ends were trimmed by 10 bases and 4 bases, with 16 bases remaining between them. Germline V gene sequence: CDR1 LNHDA, CDR2 SQIVND (reference sequence). CDR3 coding DNA: TGTGCCACCGGCGACTACCAACGAGAGACCCAGTACTTC. This sequence encodes CATGDYQRETQYF. Combining the CDR3 with reference TRBV19 and TRBJ2-5 gives the whole variable domain DGGITQSPKYLFRKEGQNVTLSCEQNLNHDAMYWYRQDPGQGLRLIYYSQIVNDFQKGDIAEGYSVSREKKESFPLTVTSAQKNPTAFYLCATGDYQRETQYFGPGTRLLVL.

Remarks on this clone: Relative to the germline gene, one junction end is altered; a read error may explain this. The chain uses TRBV7-2 and TRBJ1-1; no definite D call. CDR3 size: 13 residues. Looked up from germline, CDR1 is SGHTA and CDR2 is FQGNSA. The CDR3 DNA follows: TGTGCCAGCAGCGTACAGCCGAACACTGGAGCTTTCTTT. Residues: CASSVQPNTGAFF.

The CDR3: CASSLGLGGNQPQHF. In nucleotides, the CDR3 is TGTGCCAGCAGCTTGGGCCTCGGCGGCAATCAGCCCCAGCATTTT. The chain carries TRBV7-2 and TRBJ1-5; D is uncertain. Trimming took off 3 bases at V and 2 bases at J, with 11 bases between the two ends. The CDR3 has 15 amino acids. The germline CDR1 and CDR2 sequences are SGHTA and FQGNSA.

This chain uses TRBV5-1 with TRBJ1-1, with no clear D. The CDR3 is made up of 15 amino acids. Trimming shortened V by 0 bases and J by 0 bases, and 9 bases separated the two germline ends. Germline V gives CDR1 SGHRS, CDR2 YFSETQ. Here the CDR3 reads CASSLGAIMNTEAFF. The DNA of the CDR3 is TGCGCCAGCAGCTTGGGGGCAATAATGAACACTGAAGCTTTCTTT.

The CDR3 spells CASSLAAGANVLTF. DNA of the CDR3: TGTGCCAGCAGTTTAGCAGCTGGGGCCAACGTCCTGACTTTC. The V gene is TRBV28, the J gene TRBJ2-6; the D is unclear. The CDR3 extends over 14 amino acids. V was trimmed by 2 bases and J by 2 bases, leaving 4 bases between them. CDR1 and CDR2 from the germline V gene are MDHEN and SYDVKM.

The V gene is TRBV12-5, the J gene TRBJ2-1; weak D call: TRBD2 (6 bases). Trimming took off 4 bases at V and 6 bases at J, with 19 bases between the two ends. Germline CDR1 LGHNT, CDR2 FRNRAP. The CDR3 sequence is 16 residues long. DNA for the CDR3: TGTGCTAGTGGTTGGTTAGACGGGGGAGCGCTCAATGAGCAGTTCTTC. It codes for CASGWLDGGALNEQFF.

The J gene is TRBJ1-6, the V gene TRBV30; D unresolved. Trimming removed 0 bases from V and 0 bases from J, with 12 bases in between. This CDR3 contains 17 residues. Germline CDR1 and CDR2: GTSNPN and SVGIG (reference sequence). CDR3 protein: CAWSVPTVSSYNSPLHF. CDR3 nucleotide sequence: TGTGCCTGGAGTGTACCCACAGTGAGCTCCTATAATTCACCCCTCCACTTT.

This clone was seen just once. This chain connects TRBV28 to TRBJ1-1; D is uncertain. V was shortened by 6 bases and J by 5 bases, with 10 bases between the two germline ends. There are 12 residues in the CDR3. The germline gives CDR1 MDHEN, CDR2 SYDVKM. The CDR3 DNA reads as TGTGCCAGCAGACCCCAGGATACTGAAGCTTTCTTT. It is translated as CASRPQDTEAFF.

The chain recombines TRBV5-8 with TRBJ2-3; 14 bases map to TRBD2. The CDR3 sequence is 18 residues long. J lost 4 bases, V lost 0 bases, and 7 bases had no gene match. Looked up from germline, CDR1 is SGHTS and CDR2 is YDEGEE. CDR3 protein: CASSLGGTSGSRADTQYF. The CDR3 DNA sequence: TGTGCCAGCAGCTTGGGCGGGACTAGCGGGAGTAGGGCAGATACGCAGTATTTT.

V gene TRBV5-1 combines with J gene TRBJ2-5, with D possibly TRBD2 on 7 matching bases. Judging by the DNA end, TRBJ2-7 fits better; the J call may be wrong. The CDR3 covers 15 residues. Germline V gene data show CDR1 as SGHRS and CDR2 as YFSETQ. CDR3 in DNA: TGCGCCAGCAGCGGGGGCGGGGGTCCTTCCTACGAGCAGTACTTC. As protein: CASSGGGGPSYEQYF.

The chain is built from TRBV6-6 and TRBJ2-3, with D perhaps TRBD2 (6 bases). The CDR3 consists of 16 residues. V lost 0 bases and J lost 2, with 12 bases in between. Germline V gives CDR1 MNHNY, CDR2 SVGAGI (reference sequence). The CDR3 here is CASSYSGAGNTDTQYF. The CDR3, as DNA: TGTGCCAGCAGTTACTCTGGTGCGGGGAACACAGATACGCAGTATTTT.

The chain recombines TRBV9 with TRBJ2-3; tentatively, D is TRBD2 (5 bases). The CDR3 is 16 residues long. Trimming took off 6 bases at V and 3 bases at J, with 20 bases between the two ends. The germline gives CDR1 SGDLS, CDR2 YYNGEE. The CDR3 DNA reads as TGTGCCAGCAACGCCGGACTGTCGGCTCTTACAGATACGCAGTATTTT. Protein sequence: CASNAGLSALTDTQYF.

The chain joins TRBV9 to TRBJ2-2; TRBD2 matches at 7 bases. Germline lookup yields CDR1 SGDLS and CDR2 YYNGEE. The CDR3 runs to 16 residues. The V segment lost 0 bases and the J segment 7 bases; nucleotides outside the gene matches: 9. The CDR3 loop reads CASSVGGGSDVGELFF. CDR3 DNA: TGTGCCAGCAGCGTAGGCGGCGGGAGCGACGTCGGGGAGCTGTTTTTT.

The chain carries TRBV4-3 and TRBJ1-2; 9 bases line up with TRBD1. V was pared by 4 bases and J by 5 bases, with 5 bases of the junction left unmatched. The CDR3 length is 14 residues. Looked up from germline, CDR1 is LGHNA and CDR2 is YSLEER. The CDR3 region is CASSPGQGSYGYTF. The CDR3 bases are TGCGCCAGCAGCCCCGGACAGGGGAGTTATGGCTACACCTTC.

With respect to this clone: In the same sample, other DNA sequences code for this CDR3. Here the CDR3 reads CASSLDPQNTEAFF. The CDR3 nucleotides are TGCGCCAGCAGCTTGGATCCACAAAACACTGAAGCTTTCTTT. J is TRBJ1-1 and V is TRBV5-1, with D unresolved. CDR3 length: 14 residues. The V end was cut by 0 bases, the J end by 2 bases, with 8 bases between. Germline assignment: CDR1 SGHRS and CDR2 YFSETQ.

V gene TRBV7-9 combines with J gene TRBJ1-1; D might be TRBD1 (5 bases). The CDR3 has 12 amino acids. V was trimmed by 10 bases and J by 5 bases, leaving 14 bases between them. Germline CDR1 and CDR2: SEHNR and FQNEAQ (reference sequence). CDR3 in amino acids: CAKIGAGTEAFF. The CDR3 nucleotides read TGTGCCAAGATTGGGGCGGGGACTGAAGCTTTCTTT.

The gene calls are TRBV28 and TRBJ2-2; unclear D gene. Germline V gives CDR1 MDHEN, CDR2 SYDVKM. The CDR3 runs 17 residues. Trimming removed 2 bases from V and 5 bases from J, with 18 bases in between. DNA for the CDR3: TGTGCCAGCAGTTTAAACGGTAGCCCCAAAACTACCGGGGAGCTGTTTTTT. It codes for CASSLNGSPKTTGELFF.